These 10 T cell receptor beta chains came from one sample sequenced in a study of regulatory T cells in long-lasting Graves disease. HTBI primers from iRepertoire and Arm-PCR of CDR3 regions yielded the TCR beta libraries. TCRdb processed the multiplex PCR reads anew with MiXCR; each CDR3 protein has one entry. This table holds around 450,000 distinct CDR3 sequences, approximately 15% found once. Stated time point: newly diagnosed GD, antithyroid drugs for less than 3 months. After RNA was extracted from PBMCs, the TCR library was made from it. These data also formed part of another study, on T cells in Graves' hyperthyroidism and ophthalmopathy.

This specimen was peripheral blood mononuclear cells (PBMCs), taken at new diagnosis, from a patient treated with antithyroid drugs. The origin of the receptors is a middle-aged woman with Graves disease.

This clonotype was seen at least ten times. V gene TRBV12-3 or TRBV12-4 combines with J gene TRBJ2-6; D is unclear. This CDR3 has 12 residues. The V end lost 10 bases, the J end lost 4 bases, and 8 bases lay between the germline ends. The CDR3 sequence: CATTSGANVLTF. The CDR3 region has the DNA TGTGCCACCACCTCCGGGGCCAACGTCCTGACTTTC.

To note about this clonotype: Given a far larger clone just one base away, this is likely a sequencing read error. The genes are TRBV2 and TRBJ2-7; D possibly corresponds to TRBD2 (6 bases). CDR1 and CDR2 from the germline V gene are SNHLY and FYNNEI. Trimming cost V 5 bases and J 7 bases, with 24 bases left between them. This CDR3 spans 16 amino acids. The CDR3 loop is CASSPLVAGMYNEQYF. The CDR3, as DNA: TGTGCCAGCAGTCCGTTAGTGGCGGGAATGTACAATGAGCAGTACTTC.

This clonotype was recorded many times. CDR3 in DNA: TGTGCCAGCAGTTCGACACGACAGGTTGCCTACGAGCAGTACTTC. This translates into CASSSTRQVAYEQYF. The chain employs TRBV12-3 or TRBV12-4 and TRBJ2-7; the D gene is possibly TRBD1 (6 bases). CDR3 length: 15 residues. V was cut by 4 bases and J by 2 bases, with 15 bases left in between.

CDR3 protein: CASSPSGEGRGTDTQYF. The CDR3 nucleotides are TGCGCCAGCAGCCCCTCGGGGGAGGGCCGGGGCACAGATACGCAGTATTTT. The chain has TRBV4-1 and TRBJ2-3; TRBD2 matches at 7 bases. The V gene end was trimmed by 4 bases and the J gene end by 1 base; junction bases not matched to a gene: 11. The CDR3 is made up of 17 amino acids. Germline loops: CDR1 MGHRA, CDR2 YSYEKL.

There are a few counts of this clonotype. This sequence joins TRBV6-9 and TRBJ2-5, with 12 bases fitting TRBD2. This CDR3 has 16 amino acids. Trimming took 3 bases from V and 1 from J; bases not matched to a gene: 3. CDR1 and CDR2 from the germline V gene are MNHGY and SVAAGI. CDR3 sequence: CASSYLTSGSQETQYF. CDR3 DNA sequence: TGTGCCAGCAGTTACTTGACTAGCGGGAGCCAAGAGACCCAGTACTTC.

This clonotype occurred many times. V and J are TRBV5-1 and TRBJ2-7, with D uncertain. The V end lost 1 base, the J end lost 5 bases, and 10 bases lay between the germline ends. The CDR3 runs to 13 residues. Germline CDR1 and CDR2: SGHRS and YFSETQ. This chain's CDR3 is CASSLIGPDEQYF. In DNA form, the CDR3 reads TGCGCCAGCAGCTTGATTGGTCCCGACGAGCAGTACTTC.

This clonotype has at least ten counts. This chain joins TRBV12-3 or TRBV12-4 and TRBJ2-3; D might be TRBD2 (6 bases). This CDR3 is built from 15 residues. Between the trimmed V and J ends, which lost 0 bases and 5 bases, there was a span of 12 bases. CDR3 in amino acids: CASSLAAGTVDTQYF. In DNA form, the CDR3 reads TGTGCCAGCAGTTTAGCGGCGGGAACTGTAGATACGCAGTATTTT.

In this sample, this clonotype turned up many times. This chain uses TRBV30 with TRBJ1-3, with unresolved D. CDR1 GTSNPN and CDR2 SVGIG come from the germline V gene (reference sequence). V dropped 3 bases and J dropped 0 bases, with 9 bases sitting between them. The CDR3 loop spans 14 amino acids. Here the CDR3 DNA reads TGTGCCTGGAGACCCCGAAGCTCTGGAAACACCATATATTTT. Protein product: CAWRPRSSGNTIYF.

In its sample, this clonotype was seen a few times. The CDR3 here is CASITGLAYNEQFF. CDR3 DNA sequence: TGTGCCAGCATTACGGGACTAGCTTACAATGAGCAGTTCTTC. The V gene is TRBV12-3 or TRBV12-4, the J gene TRBJ2-1, with 9 bases aligning to TRBD2. V lost 7 bases, J lost 4 bases, and 5 bases stayed unmatched. This CDR3 is built from 14 residues.

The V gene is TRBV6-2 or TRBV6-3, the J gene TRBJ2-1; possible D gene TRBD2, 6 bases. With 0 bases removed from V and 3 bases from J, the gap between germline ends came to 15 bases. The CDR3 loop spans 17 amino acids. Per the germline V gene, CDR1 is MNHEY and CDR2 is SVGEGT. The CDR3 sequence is CASSYSGTEGIYNEQFF. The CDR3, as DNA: TGTGCCAGCAGTTACTCCGGGACGGAGGGGATCTACAATGAGCAGTTCTTC.